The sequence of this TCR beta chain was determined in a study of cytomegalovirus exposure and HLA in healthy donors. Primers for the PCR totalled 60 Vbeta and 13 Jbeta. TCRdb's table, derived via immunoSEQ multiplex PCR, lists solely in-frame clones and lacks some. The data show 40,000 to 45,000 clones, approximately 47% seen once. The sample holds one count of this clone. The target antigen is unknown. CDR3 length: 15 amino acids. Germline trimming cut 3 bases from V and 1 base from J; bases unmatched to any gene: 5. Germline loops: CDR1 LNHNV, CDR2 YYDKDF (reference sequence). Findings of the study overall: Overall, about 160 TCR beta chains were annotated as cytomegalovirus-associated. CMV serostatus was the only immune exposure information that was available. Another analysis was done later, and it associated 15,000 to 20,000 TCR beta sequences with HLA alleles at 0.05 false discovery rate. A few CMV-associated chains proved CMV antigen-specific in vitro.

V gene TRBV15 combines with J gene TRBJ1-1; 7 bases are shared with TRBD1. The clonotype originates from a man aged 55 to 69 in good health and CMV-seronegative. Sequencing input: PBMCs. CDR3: CATSRDRTPNTEAFF. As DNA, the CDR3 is TGTGCCACCAGCAGGGACAGGACCCCGAACACTGAAGCTTTCTTT. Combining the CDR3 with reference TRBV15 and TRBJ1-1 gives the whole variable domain DAMVIQNPRYQVTQFGKPVTLSCSQTLNHNVMYWYQQKSSQAPKLLFHYYDKDFNNEADTPDNFQSRRPNTSFCFLDIRSPGLGDTAMYLCATSRDRTPNTEAFFGQGTRLTVV.